The source of this TCR beta chain is a study of T cell responses to AZD1222 COVID-19 vaccine. This CDR3 has 17 residues. CDR1 LNHNV and CDR2 YYDKDF come from the germline V gene (reference sequence). V shed 0 bases and J shed 2 bases, with 16 bases lying between them. Study-level findings and limits: The peak T cell response came first, and repertoires were sampled only after it. AZD1222 recipients seropositive at baseline numbered only six or seven.

Here immunoSEQ multiplex PCR was the method, and the copy in TCRdb shows in-frame clones only, minus some. The sample includes roughly 97,000 clones, about 94% of them seen just once. Notes on this clone: Its specificity is unknown.

The V gene is TRBV15, the J gene TRBJ1-1; D is ambiguous. The sequence was obtained from an adult in good health. The source material was peripheral blood, sampled on day 0 of AZD1222 vaccination. The CDR3 reads CATSRDLGGQTNTEAFF. The DNA for the CDR3 is TGTGCCACCAGCAGAGATTTGGGCGGTCAGACAAACACTGAAGCTTTCTTT.